These 11 T cell receptor beta chains came from one sample sequenced in a study of shared T cell receptors in the human thymus. This table comes from immunoSEQ multiplex PCR, and its TCRdb copy is limited to in-frame clones, with some not included. The sample has over 650,000 clones, more than 70% seen once; the top ten hold just under 0.0095%. These data are also associated with another study on human thymus T cells.

The sample taken for sequencing was thymocytes. The receptors stem from a boy in the first two years of life with a congenital heart defect.

This rearrangement joins TRBV15 to TRBJ2-4; D is unclear. This CDR3 has 16 residues. The V and J ends lost 6 bases and 0 bases respectively, with 15 bases between them. Germline V gene data show CDR1 as LNHNV and CDR2 as YYDKDF (reference sequence). The CDR3 sequence: CATSRLGSLAKNIQYF. Written as DNA, the CDR3 is TGTGCCACCAGTCGGCTAGGTTCCCTAGCCAAAAACATTCAGTACTTC.

This chain links TRBV28 with TRBJ1-5, with 10 nucleotides matching TRBD1. With 8 bases clipped from V and 7 bases from J, the junction kept 5 bases outside the gene matches. Germline V lookup: CDR1 MDHEN, CDR2 SYDVKM. CDR3 length equals 13 residues. The CDR3: CASWDRGGQPQHF. CDR3 DNA sequence: TGTGCCAGCTGGGACAGGGGCGGACAGCCCCAGCATTTT.

The rearrangement joins TRBV30 to TRBJ1-3; possibly TRBD1 for D (5 bases). Trimming pared 4 bases from V and 8 bases from J, leaving 30 bases between. Germline CDR1 GTSNPN, CDR2 SVGIG (reference sequence). The length of the CDR3 is 18 residues. For the CDR3, the DNA is TGTGCCTGGAAGGCTGGGGCCGCATCACCGCACAGTTGGGACACCATATATTTT. It is translated as CAWKAGAASPHSWDTIYF.

This clone has just one count. J is TRBJ2-1 and V is TRBV6-5, with 9 bases identical to TRBD2. This CDR3 is 15 amino acids long. The germline gives CDR1 MNHEY, CDR2 SVGAGI. V gave up 6 bases and J gave up 0 bases; unmatched junction bases: 3. CDR3 bases: TGTGCCAGCAGCCGTAGCGGGAGCTCCTACAATGAGCAGTTCTTC. Protein sequence: CASSRSGSSYNEQFF.

The sample holds a few counts of this clone. V and J are TRBV10-2 and TRBJ2-7; TRBD2 matches 14 bases. Germline lookup yields CDR1 WSHSY and CDR2 SAAADI. The CDR3 is made up of 18 amino acids. Trimming took 1 base from V and 3 from J; bases not matched to a gene: 8. The CDR3 loop is CASSEWGLAGAIDYEQYF. The CDR3 DNA reads TGCGCCAGCAGTGAGTGGGGACTAGCGGGAGCTATAGACTACGAGCAGTACTTC.

The V call is TRBV4-3, the J call TRBJ2-2; D possibly corresponds to TRBD1 (6 bases). Germline lookup yields CDR1 LGHNA and CDR2 YSLEER. This CDR3 is built from 17 residues. Trimming removed 3 bases at V and 2 bases at J, with 16 bases between. The DNA of the CDR3 is TGCGCCAGCAGCCAGCTGCCGGGACAAACAAACACCGGGGAGCTGTTTTTT. Amino acids: CASSQLPGQTNTGELFF.

V and J are TRBV5-1 and TRBJ2-1; 13 nucleotides align to TRBD2. Germline V lookup: CDR1 SGHRS, CDR2 YFSETQ. Trimming cost V 4 bases and J 0 bases; bases outside gene matches: 7. The CDR3 runs 18 residues. The CDR3 DNA is TGCGCCAGCAGCCCCGGACTAGCGGGGGACCTCTCCTACAATGAGCAGTTCTTC. Encoded protein: CASSPGLAGDLSYNEQFF.

The V and J genes are TRBV13 and TRBJ1-5; D possibly corresponds to TRBD1 (5 bases). The germline V gene has CDR1 PRHDT and CDR2 FYEKMQ (reference sequence). The CDR3 has 15 amino acids. Trimming took off 8 bases at V and 0 bases at J, with 14 bases between the two ends. DNA for the CDR3: TGTGCCAGCGGTAAACAGGCGAATAGCAATCAGCCCCAGCATTTT. Its protein is CASGKQANSNQPQHF. Full variable domain (rest looked up from reference TRBV13 and TRBJ1-5): AAGVIQSPRHLIKEKRETATLKCYPIPRHDTVYWYQQGPGQDPQFLISFYEKMQSDKGSIPDRFSAQQFSDYHSELNMSSLELGDSALYFCASGKQANSNQPQHFGDGTRLSIL.

CDR3 sequence (DNA): TGTGCCAGCAGTGACCGGGACAGGGGCCCGGATCGGGATCAGCCCCAGCATTTT. It is translated as CASSDRDRGPDRDQPQHF. The chain couples TRBV2 to TRBJ1-5, with 10 bases matching TRBD1. V lost 3 bases to trimming and J lost 5 bases; unmatched junction nucleotides: 13. Germline values: CDR1 SNHLY, CDR2 FYNNEI. The CDR3 runs to 18 residues.

The J gene is TRBJ2-7, the V gene TRBV25-1; weak D call: TRBD2 (5 bases). The CDR3 covers 13 residues. The germline V gene encodes CDR1 MGHDK and CDR2 SYGVNS. With 7 bases removed from V and 2 bases from J, the gap between germline ends came to 12 bases. The CDR3 spells CASTGLEPYEQYF. CDR3 coding DNA: TGTGCCAGCACCGGACTGGAGCCCTACGAGCAGTACTTC.

V gene TRBV19 combines with J gene TRBJ1-1; the D is unclear. Germline CDR1 is LNHDA and CDR2 is SQIVND (reference sequence). This CDR3 spans 11 amino acids. Trimming took off 7 bases at V and 5 bases at J, with 8 bases between the two ends. In DNA form, the CDR3 reads TGTGCCAGTAATGAGGGAACTGAAGCTTTCTTT. It yields the protein CASNEGTEAFF.